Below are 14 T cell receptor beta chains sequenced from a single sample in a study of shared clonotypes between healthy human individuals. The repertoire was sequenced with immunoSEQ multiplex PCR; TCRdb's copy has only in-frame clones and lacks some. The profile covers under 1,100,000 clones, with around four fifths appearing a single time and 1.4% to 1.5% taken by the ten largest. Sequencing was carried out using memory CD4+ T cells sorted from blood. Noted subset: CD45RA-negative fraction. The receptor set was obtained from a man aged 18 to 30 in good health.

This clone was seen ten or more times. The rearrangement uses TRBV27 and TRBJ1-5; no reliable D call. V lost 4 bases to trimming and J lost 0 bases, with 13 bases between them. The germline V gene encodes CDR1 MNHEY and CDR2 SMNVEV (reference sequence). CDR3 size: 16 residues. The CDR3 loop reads CASSWTGIYSNQPQHF. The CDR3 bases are TGTGCCAGCAGTTGGACGGGAATTTATAGCAATCAGCCCCAGCATTTT.

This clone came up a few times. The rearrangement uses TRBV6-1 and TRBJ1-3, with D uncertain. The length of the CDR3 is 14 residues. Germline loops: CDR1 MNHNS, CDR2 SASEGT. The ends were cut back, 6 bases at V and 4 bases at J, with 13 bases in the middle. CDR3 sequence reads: CASSALLDGNTIYF. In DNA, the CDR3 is TGTGCCAGCAGCGCCCTCCTGGACGGAAACACCATATATTTT.

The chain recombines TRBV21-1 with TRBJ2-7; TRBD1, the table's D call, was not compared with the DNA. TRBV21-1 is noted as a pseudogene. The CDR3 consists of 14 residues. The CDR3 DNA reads TGTGCCAGCAGCCATGGCATGATAACCTACGAGCAGTACTTC. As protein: CASSHGMITYEQYF.

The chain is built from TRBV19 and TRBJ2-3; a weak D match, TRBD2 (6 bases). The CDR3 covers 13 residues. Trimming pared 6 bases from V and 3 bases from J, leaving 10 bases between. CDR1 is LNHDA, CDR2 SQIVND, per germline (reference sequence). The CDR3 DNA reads TGTGCCAGTAGAATTGGGGGGACAGATACGCAGTATTTT. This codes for CASRIGGTDTQYF.

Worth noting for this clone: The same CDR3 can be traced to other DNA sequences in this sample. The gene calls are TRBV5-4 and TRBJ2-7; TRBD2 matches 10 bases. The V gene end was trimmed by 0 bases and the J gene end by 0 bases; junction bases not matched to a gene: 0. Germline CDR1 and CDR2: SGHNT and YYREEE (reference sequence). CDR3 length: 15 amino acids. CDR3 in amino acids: CASSLGLAGSYEQYF. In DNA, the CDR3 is TGTGCCAGCAGCTTGGGACTAGCGGGCTCCTACGAGCAGTACTTC. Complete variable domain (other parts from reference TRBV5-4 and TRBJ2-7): ETGVTQSPTHLIKTRGQQVTLRCSSQSGHNTVSWYQQALGQGPQFIFQYYREEENGRGNFPPRFSGLQFPNYSSELNVNALELDDSALYLCASSLGLAGSYEQYFGPGTRLTVT.

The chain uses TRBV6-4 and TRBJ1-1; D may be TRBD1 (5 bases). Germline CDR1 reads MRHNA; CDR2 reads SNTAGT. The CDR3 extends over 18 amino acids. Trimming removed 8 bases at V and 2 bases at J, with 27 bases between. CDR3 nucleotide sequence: TGTGCCAGCGGGAGCCGGGACGTAGCTTCCCTCTCCAACACTGAAGCTTTCTTT. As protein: CASGSRDVASLSNTEAFF.

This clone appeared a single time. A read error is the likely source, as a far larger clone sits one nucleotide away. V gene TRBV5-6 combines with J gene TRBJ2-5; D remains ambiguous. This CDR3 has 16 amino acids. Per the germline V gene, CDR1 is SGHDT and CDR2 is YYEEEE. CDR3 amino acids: CASSPGRGLYQEAQYF. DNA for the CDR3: TGTGCCAGCAGCCCTGGGCGTGGCCTATACCAAGAGGCCCAGTACTTC.

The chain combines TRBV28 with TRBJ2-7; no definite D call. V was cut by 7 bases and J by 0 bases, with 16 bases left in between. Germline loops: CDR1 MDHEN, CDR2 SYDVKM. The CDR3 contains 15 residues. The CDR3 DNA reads TGTGCCAGCACCCCTGCCGACGGAAGCTCCTACGAGCAGTACTTC. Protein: CASTPADGSSYEQYF.

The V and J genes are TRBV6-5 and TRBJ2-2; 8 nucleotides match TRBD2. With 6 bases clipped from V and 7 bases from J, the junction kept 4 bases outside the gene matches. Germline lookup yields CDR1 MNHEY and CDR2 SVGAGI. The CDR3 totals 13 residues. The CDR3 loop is CASSPTSGGELFF. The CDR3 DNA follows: TGTGCCAGCAGCCCCACTAGCGGCGGGGAGCTGTTTTTT.

The CDR3 DNA sequence: TGTGCCAGCAGCTATACAGGCCTGAACACTGAAGCTTTCTTT. This codes for CASSYTGLNTEAFF. The rearrangement joins TRBV5-8 to TRBJ1-1, with a weak D call TRBD1 (5 bases). Trimming took 3 bases from V and 0 from J, leaving 9 bases between them. The germline CDR1 and CDR2 sequences are SGHTS and YDEGEE. The CDR3 extends over 14 amino acids.

The CDR3 loop is CASSLAVAGGRVEETQYF. The CDR3 coding sequence is TGTGCCAGCAGCTTAGCGGTAGCGGGGGGCCGAGTCGAAGAGACCCAGTACTTC. The chain uses TRBV7-9 and TRBJ2-5, with 10 nucleotides matching TRBD2. The CDR3 runs to 18 residues. Germline values: CDR1 SEHNR, CDR2 FQNEAQ (reference sequence). V shed 0 bases and J 3 bases; nucleotides not matched to a gene: 10.

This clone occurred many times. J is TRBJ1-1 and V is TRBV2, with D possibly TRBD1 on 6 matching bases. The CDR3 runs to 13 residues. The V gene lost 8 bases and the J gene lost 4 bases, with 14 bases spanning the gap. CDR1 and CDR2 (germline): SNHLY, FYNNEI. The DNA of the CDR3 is TGTGCCAGCCGAGGGGGGGCGCGCACTGAAGCTTTCTTT. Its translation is CASRGGARTEAFF.

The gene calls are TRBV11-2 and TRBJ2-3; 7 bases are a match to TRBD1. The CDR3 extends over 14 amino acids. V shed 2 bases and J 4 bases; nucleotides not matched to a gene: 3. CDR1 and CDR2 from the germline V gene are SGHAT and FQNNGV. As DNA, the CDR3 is TGTGCCAGCAGCTTAAACCAGGGGGCAGATACGCAGTATTTT. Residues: CASSLNQGADTQYF.

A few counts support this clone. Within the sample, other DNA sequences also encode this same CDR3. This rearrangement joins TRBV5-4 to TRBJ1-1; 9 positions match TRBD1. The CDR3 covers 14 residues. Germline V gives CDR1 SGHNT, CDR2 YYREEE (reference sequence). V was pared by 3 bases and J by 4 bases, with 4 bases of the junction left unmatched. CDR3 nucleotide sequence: TGTGCCAGCAGCTCTGGACAGGGGAGCACTGAAGCTTTCTTT. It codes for CASSSGQGSTEAFF. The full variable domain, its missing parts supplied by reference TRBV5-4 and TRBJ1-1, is ETGVTQSPTHLIKTRGQQVTLRCSSQSGHNTVSWYQQALGQGPQFIFQYYREEENGRGNFPPRFSGLQFPNYSSELNVNALELDDSALYLCASSSGQGSTEAFFGQGTRLTVV.